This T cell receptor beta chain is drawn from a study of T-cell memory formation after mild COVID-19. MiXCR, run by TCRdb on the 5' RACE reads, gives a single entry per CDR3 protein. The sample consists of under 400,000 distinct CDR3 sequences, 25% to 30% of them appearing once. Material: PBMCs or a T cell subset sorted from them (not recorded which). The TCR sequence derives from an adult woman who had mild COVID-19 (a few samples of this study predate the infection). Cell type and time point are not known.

The CDR3 here is CASSTGSSGNTIYF. The CDR3 DNA reads as TGTGCCAGCAGTACAGGGTCGTCTGGAAACACCATATATTTT. The chain couples TRBV6-5 to TRBJ1-3, with a weak D call TRBD1 (6 bases). V gave up 5 bases and J gave up 1 base, with 9 bases separating them. The germline V gene encodes CDR1 MNHEY and CDR2 SVGAGI. This CDR3 comprises 14 residues.